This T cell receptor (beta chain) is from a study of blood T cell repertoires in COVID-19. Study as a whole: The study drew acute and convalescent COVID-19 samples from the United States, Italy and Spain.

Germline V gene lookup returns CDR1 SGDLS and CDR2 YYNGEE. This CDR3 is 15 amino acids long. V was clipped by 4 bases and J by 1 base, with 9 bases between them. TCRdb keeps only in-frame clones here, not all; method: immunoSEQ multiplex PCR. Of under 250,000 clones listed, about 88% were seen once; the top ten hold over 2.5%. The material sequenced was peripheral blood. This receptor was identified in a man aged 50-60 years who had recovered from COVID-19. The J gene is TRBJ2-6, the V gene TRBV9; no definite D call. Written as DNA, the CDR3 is TGTGCCAGCAGCCCGCCGGGTTCTGGGGCCAACGTCCTGACTTTC. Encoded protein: CASSPPGSGANVLTF.